Following are 9 T cell receptor beta chains from one sample sequenced in a study of shared clonotypes between healthy human individuals. Assay: immunoSEQ multiplex PCR; the TCRdb copy retains only in-frame clones and omits some. Among roughly 640,000 clones, 74% were seen once, and the ten largest hold less than 2%. The specimen sequenced was memory CD4+ T cells sorted from blood. As for subset: CD45RA-negative fraction. These receptors were collected from a woman aged 25-40 years in good health.

This clone was seen just once. The rearrangement joins TRBV29-1 to TRBJ1-1; tentative D call: TRBD1 (6 bases). The V end was cut by 7 bases, the J end by 4 bases, with 16 bases between. The CDR3 spans 13 residues. The germline V gene has CDR1 SQVTM and CDR2 ANQGSEA. The CDR3 DNA sequence: TGCAGCGCTGACCTCGACAGGCCCACTGAAGCTTTCTTT. Translated, it gives CSADLDRPTEAFF.

This sequence joins TRBV19 and TRBJ2-1; D perhaps matches TRBD2 (6 bases). From germline, CDR1 is LNHDA and CDR2 SQIVND (reference sequence). The CDR3 extends over 13 amino acids. Deletions cut 6 bases from V and 7 bases from J, with 13 bases between. CDR3 sequence reads: CASSTTRLNEQFF. The DNA for the CDR3 is TGTGCCAGTAGCACGACTAGGTTAAATGAGCAGTTCTTC.

For this clone: The same CDR3 arises from other DNA sequences in this sample as well. This rearrangement joins TRBV6-5 to TRBJ2-7; 8 nucleotides line up with TRBD1. The CDR3 has 15 residues. V dropped 2 bases and J dropped 2; count of bases not matched to a gene: 5. Looked up from germline, CDR1 is MNHEY and CDR2 is SVGAGI. DNA for the CDR3: TGTGCCAGCAGTTACAGACAGGGGCTGACCTACGAGCAGTACTTC. It yields the protein CASSYRQGLTYEQYF.

The genes are TRBV11-2 and TRBJ2-2; maybe TRBD1 (6 bases). The CDR3 has 14 amino acids. V was clipped by 3 bases and J by 3 bases, with 8 bases between them. CDR1 and CDR2 from the germline V gene are SGHAT and FQNNGV. CDR3 loop: CASSLKGDTGELFF. CDR3 nucleotides: TGTGCCAGCAGCTTGAAGGGGGACACCGGGGAGCTGTTTTTT.

V is TRBV28 and J is TRBJ1-5; D gene ambiguous. The CDR3 has 15 residues. Trimming shortened V by 3 bases and J by 0 bases, and 9 bases separated the two germline ends. Per germline, CDR1 MDHEN and CDR2 SYDVKM. The CDR3 region has the DNA TGTGCCAGCAGTTTTTCCGTAAATAGCAATCAGCCCCAGCATTTT. It encodes CASSFSVNSNQPQHF.

The rearrangement joins TRBV2 to TRBJ2-2; the match to TRBD1 covers 7 bases. Looked up from germline, CDR1 is SNHLY and CDR2 is FYNNEI. The J segment lost 5 bases and the V segment lost 9 bases, leaving 6 bases of the junction unmatched. CDR3 length: 13 residues. The CDR3 here is CARGTVTTGELFF. The DNA for the CDR3 is TGTGCCAGAGGGACAGTAACAACCGGGGAGCTGTTTTTT. The whole variable domain, remainder taken from reference TRBV2 and TRBJ2-2, is EPEVTQTPSHQVTQMGQEVILRCVPISNHLYFYWYRQILGQKVEFLVSFYNNEISEKSEIFDDQFSVERPDGSNFTLKIRSTKLEDSAMYFCARGTVTTGELFFGEGSRLTVL.

This clone was counted only a few times. DNA for the CDR3: TGTGCCAGCAGTTCGGCGGGACAGAACTATGGCTACACCTTC. This sequence encodes CASSSAGQNYGYTF. J is TRBJ1-2 and V is TRBV6-5; 7 bases match TRBD1. This CDR3 is built from 14 residues. Germline V gene sequence: CDR1 MNHEY, CDR2 SVGAGI. The trim removed 4 bases at V and 2 bases at J, leaving 4 bases unmatched.

This clone has just a few counts. The chain combines TRBV28 with TRBJ2-1, with D uncertain. V shed 10 bases and J shed 3 bases, with 13 bases lying between them. Per germline, CDR1 MDHEN and CDR2 SYDVKM. This CDR3 comprises 13 residues. The CDR3 DNA reads TGTGCCACAAGAGGATCTTACTACAATGAGCAGTTCTTC. The encoded protein is CATRGSYYNEQFF.

This clone has just a few counts. The chain joins TRBV5-1 to TRBJ2-7, with D perhaps TRBD2 (6 bases). From germline, CDR1 is SGHRS and CDR2 YFSETQ. V lost 5 bases and J lost 7, with 19 bases in between. This CDR3 is built from 14 residues. CDR3 in DNA: TGCGCCAGCAGGTGGGCTAGCGTCGAACGGGAGCAGTACTTC. Its translation: CASRWASVEREQYF.